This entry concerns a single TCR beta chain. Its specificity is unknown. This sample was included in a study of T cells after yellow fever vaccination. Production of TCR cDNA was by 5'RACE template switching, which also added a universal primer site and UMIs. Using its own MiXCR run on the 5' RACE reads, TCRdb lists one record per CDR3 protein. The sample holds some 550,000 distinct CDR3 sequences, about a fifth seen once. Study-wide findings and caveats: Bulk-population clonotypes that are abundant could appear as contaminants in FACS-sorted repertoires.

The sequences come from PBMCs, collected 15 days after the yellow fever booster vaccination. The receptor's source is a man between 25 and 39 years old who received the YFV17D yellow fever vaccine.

The DNA for the CDR3 is TGTGCCAGCAGTTACCTCGGGGGTGATGGCACGCAGTATTTT. This sequence encodes CASSYLGGDGTQYF. This chain links TRBV6-5 with TRBJ2-3; the D gene is possibly TRBD2 (6 bases). Germline V gene data show CDR1 as MNHEY and CDR2 as SVGAGI. The germline V and J ends were trimmed by 2 bases and 9 bases, with 15 bases remaining between them. The CDR3 is 14 amino acids.